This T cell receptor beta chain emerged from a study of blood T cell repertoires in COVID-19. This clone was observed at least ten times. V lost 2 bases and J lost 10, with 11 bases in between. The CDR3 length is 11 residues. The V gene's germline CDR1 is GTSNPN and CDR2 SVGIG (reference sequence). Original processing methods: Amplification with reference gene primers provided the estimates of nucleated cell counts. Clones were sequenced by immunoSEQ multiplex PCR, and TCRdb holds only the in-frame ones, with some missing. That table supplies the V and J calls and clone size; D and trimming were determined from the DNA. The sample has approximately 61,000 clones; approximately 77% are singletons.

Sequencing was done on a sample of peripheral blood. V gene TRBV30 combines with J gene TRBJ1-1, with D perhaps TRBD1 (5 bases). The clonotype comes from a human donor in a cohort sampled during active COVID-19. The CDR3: CAWSPLQGAFF. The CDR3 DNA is TGTGCCTGGAGTCCTCTGCAGGGAGCTTTCTTT.